Listed here are 9 T cell receptor beta chains from one sample, sequenced in a study of T cells of healthy individuals. TCRdb called the 5' RACE reads again in MiXCR, with one record for every CDR3 protein. This sample yields about 96,000 distinct CDR3 sequences, of which about 16% are seen a single time; about 6.2% belongs to the top ten. These receptors all stem from a human donor in good health.

V is TRBV29-1 and J is TRBJ2-1; no clear D. V lost 3 bases, J lost 5 bases, and 14 bases lay in between. Germline CDR1 is SQVTM and CDR2 is ANQGSEA. The CDR3 covers 14 residues. In DNA form, the CDR3 reads TGCAGCGTTGAGAGGTCTCTAGGCCACAATGAGCAGTTCTTC. It translates to CSVERSLGHNEQFF.

This clonotype was found a few times. Written as DNA, the CDR3 is TGCGCCAGCAGCTTAGTAGCGGGGGAGCAGTACTTC. This translates into CASSLVAGEQYF. The chain couples TRBV5-1 to TRBJ2-7; 8 bases are a match to TRBD2. V lost 2 bases to trimming and J lost 7 bases; unmatched junction nucleotides: 2. Germline V gene sequence: CDR1 SGHRS, CDR2 YFSETQ. CDR3 length: 12 residues.

V usage is TRBV30 and J usage is TRBJ2-5; D is undetermined. This CDR3 region has 12 residues. V lost 0 bases to trimming and J lost 5 bases, with 7 bases between them. Germline V gene sequence: CDR1 GTSNPN, CDR2 SVGIG (reference sequence). This chain's CDR3 is CAWSVNFETQYF. The CDR3 DNA reads TGTGCCTGGAGTGTAAACTTCGAGACCCAGTACTTC.

The V gene is TRBV7-2, the J gene TRBJ2-1; the D is unclear. There are 16 residues in the CDR3. With 2 bases removed from V and 10 bases from J, the gap between germline ends came to 21 bases. Looked up from germline, CDR1 is SGHTA and CDR2 is FQGNSA. The CDR3 DNA is TGTGCCAGCAGCTTAACTATAGGAGACCTATCCTACGAGCAGTTCTTC. Translation gives CASSLTIGDLSYEQFF.

This clonotype was picked up many times. The CDR3 bases are TGTGCCAGCACCGGAAACCAGGAATACGAGCAGTACTTC. Amino acid sequence: CASTGNQEYEQYF. The genes are TRBV6-5 and TRBJ2-7; D gene unclear. Germline V gene data show CDR1 as MNHEY and CDR2 as SVGAGI. There are 13 residues in the CDR3. Trimming removed 7 bases at V and 4 bases at J, with 14 bases between.

CDR3 protein: CASSSGSNSPLHF. CDR3 nucleotide sequence: TGTGCCAGCAGTTCTGGGTCTAATTCACCCCTCCACTTT. This chain links TRBV6-5 with TRBJ1-6; D is unclear. V was pared by 4 bases and J by 6 bases, with 7 bases between. This CDR3 is 13 amino acids long. CDR1 is MNHEY, CDR2 SVGAGI, per germline.

Ten or more counts support this clonotype. J is TRBJ2-1 and V is TRBV4-3; the match to TRBD2 covers 8 bases. Per germline, CDR1 LGHNA and CDR2 YSLEER. CDR3 size: 13 residues. The trim removed 0 bases at V and 8 bases at J, leaving 0 bases unmatched. CDR3 DNA sequence: TGCGCCAGCAGCCAAGAACTAGCGGATGAGCAGTTCTTC. Translating it yields CASSQELADEQFF.

This clonotype turned up a few times. The rearrangement joins TRBV7-6 to TRBJ2-1; D may be TRBD2 (7 bases). V lost 5 bases, J lost 4 bases, and 24 bases lay in between. The germline V gene has CDR1 SGHVS and CDR2 FNYEAQ. CDR3 size: 18 residues. The chain's CDR3 is CASSPLDLGGAFYNEQFF. In DNA, the CDR3 is TGTGCCAGCAGCCCGCTCGATTTGGGGGGGGCCTTTTACAATGAGCAGTTCTTC.

This sequence joins TRBV29-1 and TRBJ2-7, with D perhaps TRBD1 (6 bases). Germline assignment: CDR1 SQVTM and CDR2 ANQGSEA. CDR3 length: 12 residues. V was clipped by 6 bases and J by 4 bases, with 13 bases between them. The CDR3 region is CSVHNTGYEQYF. Written as DNA, the CDR3 is TGCAGCGTCCATAATACAGGGTACGAGCAGTACTTC.